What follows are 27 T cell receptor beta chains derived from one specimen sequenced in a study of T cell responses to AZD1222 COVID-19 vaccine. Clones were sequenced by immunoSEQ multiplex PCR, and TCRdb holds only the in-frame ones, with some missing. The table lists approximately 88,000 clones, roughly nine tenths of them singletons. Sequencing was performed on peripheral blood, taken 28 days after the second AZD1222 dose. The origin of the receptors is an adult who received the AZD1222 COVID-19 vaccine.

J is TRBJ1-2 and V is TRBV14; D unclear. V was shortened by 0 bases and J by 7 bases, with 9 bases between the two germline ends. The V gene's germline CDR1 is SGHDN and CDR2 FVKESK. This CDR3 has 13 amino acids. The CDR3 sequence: CASSQDGRAGYTF. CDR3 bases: TGTGCCAGCAGCCAAGATGGGCGGGCTGGCTACACCTTC.

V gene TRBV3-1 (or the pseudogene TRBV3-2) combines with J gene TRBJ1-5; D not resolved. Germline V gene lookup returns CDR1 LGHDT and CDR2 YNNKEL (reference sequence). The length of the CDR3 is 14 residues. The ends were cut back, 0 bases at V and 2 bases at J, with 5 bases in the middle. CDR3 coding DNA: TGTGCCAGCAGCCAAGACGCGGGCAATCAGCCCCAGCATTTT. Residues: CASSQDAGNQPQHF.

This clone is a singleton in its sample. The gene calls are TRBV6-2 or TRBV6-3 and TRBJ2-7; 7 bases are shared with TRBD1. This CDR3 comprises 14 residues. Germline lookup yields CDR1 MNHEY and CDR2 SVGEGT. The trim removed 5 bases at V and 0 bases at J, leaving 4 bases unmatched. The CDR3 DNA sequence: TGTGCCAGCAGTCGACAGGGCTACTCCTACGAGCAGTACTTC. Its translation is CASSRQGYSYEQYF.

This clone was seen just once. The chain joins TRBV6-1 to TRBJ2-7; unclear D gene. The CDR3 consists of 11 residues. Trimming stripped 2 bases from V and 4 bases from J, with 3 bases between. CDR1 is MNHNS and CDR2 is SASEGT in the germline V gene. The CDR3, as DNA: TGTGCCAGCAGTGAACGATACGAGCAGTACTTC. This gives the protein CASSERYEQYF.

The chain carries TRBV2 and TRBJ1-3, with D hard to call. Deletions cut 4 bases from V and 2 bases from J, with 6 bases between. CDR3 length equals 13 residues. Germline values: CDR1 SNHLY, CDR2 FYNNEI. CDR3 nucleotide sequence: TGTGCCAGCAGTGCCCAGGCTGGAAACACCATATATTTT. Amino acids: CASSAQAGNTIYF. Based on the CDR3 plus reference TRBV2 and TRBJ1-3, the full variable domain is EPEVTQTPSHQVTQMGQEVILRCVPISNHLYFYWYRQILGQKVEFLVSFYNNEISEKSEIFDDQFSVERPDGSNFTLKIRSTKLEDSAMYFCASSAQAGNTIYFGEGSWLTVV.

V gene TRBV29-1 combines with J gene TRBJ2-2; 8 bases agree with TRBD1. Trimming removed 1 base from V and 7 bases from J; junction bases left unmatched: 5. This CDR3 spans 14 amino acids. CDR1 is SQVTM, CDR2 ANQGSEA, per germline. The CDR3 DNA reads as TGCAGCGTTGAAGGCAGGGGGCAAGACGGGGAGCTGTTTTTT. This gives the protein CSVEGRGQDGELFF.

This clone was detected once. The CDR3 reads CASSRRFGTGGTDTQYF. DNA of the CDR3: TGTGCCAGCAGCCGCAGATTCGGGACAGGGGGCACAGATACGCAGTATTTT. The chain is built from TRBV7-9 and TRBJ2-3; TRBD1 matches at 10 bases. This CDR3 spans 17 amino acids. Germline CDR1 reads SEHNR; CDR2 reads FQNEAQ (reference sequence). The V gene end was trimmed by 5 bases and the J gene end by 1 base; junction bases not matched to a gene: 9.

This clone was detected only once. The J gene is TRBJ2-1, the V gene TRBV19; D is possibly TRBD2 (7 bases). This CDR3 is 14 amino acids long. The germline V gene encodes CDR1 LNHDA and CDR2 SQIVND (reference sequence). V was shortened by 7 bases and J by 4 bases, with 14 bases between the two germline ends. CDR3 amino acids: CASTSRGAYNEQFF. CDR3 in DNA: TGTGCCAGTACCTCCCGGGGGGCGTACAATGAGCAGTTCTTC.

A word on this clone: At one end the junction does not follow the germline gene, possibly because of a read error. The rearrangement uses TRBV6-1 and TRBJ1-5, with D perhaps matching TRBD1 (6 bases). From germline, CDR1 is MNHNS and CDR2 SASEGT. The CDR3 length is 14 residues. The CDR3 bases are TGTGCCAGCAGGGAAGGGGGAAGCAATCAGCCCCAGCATTTT. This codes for CASREGGSNQPQHF.

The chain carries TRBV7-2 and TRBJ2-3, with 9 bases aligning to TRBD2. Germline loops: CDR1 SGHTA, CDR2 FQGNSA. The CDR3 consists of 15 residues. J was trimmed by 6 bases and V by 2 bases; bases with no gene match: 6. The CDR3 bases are TGTGCCAGCAGCTTAAGTGCGGGGGGGAGGGATACGCAGTATTTT. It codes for CASSLSAGGRDTQYF.

The CDR3 coding sequence is TGTGCCAGCAGCCCCCGGGACAGGGACAATCAGCCCCAGCATTTT. The encoded protein is CASSPRDRDNQPQHF. The chain carries TRBV7-2 and TRBJ1-5, with 9 bases that match TRBD1. This CDR3 spans 15 amino acids. The J segment lost 3 bases and the V segment lost 5 bases, leaving 5 bases of the junction unmatched. Per germline, CDR1 SGHTA and CDR2 FQGNSA.

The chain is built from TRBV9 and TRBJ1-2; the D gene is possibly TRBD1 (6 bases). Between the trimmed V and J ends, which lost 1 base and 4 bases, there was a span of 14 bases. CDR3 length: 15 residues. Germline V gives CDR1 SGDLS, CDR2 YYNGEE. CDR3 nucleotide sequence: TGTGCCAGCAGCGTACAGGACAGCGGCCCCTATGGCTACACCTTC. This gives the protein CASSVQDSGPYGYTF.

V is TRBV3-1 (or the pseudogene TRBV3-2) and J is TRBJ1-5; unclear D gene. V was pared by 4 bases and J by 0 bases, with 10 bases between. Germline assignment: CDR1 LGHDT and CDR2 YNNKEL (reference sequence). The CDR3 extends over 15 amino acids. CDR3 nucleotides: TGTGCCAGCAGCCCCGGTCTTAATAGCAATCAGCCCCAGCATTTT. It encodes CASSPGLNSNQPQHF.

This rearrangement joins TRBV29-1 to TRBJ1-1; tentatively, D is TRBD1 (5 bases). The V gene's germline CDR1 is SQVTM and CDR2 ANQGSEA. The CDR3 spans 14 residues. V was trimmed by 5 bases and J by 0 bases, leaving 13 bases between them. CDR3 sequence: CSVTPRGMNTEAFF. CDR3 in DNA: TGCAGCGTTACCCCCCGGGGGATGAACACTGAAGCTTTCTTT.

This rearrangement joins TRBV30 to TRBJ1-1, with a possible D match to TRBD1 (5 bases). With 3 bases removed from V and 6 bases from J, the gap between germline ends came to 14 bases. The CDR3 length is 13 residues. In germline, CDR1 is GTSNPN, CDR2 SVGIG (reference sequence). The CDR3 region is CAWRGRREAEAFF. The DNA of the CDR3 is TGTGCCTGGAGGGGACGGAGGGAGGCTGAAGCTTTCTTT. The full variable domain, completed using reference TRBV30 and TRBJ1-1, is SQTIHQWPATLVQPVGSPLSLECTVEGTSNPNLYWYRQAAGRGLQLLFYSVGIGQISSEVPQNLSASRPQDRQFILSSKKLLLSDSGFYLCAWRGRREAEAFFGQGTRLTVV.

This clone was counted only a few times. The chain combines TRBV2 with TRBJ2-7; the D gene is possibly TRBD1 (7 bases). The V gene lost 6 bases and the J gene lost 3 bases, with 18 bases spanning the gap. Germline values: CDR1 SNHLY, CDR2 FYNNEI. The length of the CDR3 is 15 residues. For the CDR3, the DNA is TGTGCCAGCAGACGGACAGGTGGGGGGCTCTACGAGCAGTACTTC. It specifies CASRRTGGGLYEQYF.

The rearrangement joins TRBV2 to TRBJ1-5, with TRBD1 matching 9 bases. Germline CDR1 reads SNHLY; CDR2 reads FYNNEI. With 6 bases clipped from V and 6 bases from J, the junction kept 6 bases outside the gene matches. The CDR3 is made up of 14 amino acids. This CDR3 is CASRLDRGSQPQHF. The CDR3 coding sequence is TGTGCCAGCAGGTTGGACAGGGGAAGTCAGCCCCAGCATTTT.

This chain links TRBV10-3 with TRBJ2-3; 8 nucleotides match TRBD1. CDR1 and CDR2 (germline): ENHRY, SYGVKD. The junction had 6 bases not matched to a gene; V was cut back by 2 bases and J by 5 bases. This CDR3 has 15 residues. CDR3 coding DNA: TGTGCCATCAGTGAGACCCAGGGGGCAGGAGATACGCAGTATTTT. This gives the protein CAISETQGAGDTQYF.

CDR3 protein: CASSLSSSNQPQHF. DNA for the CDR3: TGTGCCAGCAGCTTAAGTAGTAGCAATCAGCCCCAGCATTTT. J is TRBJ1-5 and V is TRBV7-9; the D is unclear. Trimming cost V 2 bases and J 0 bases, with 5 bases left between them. CDR1 is SEHNR and CDR2 is FQNEAQ in the germline V gene (reference sequence). This CDR3 spans 14 amino acids.

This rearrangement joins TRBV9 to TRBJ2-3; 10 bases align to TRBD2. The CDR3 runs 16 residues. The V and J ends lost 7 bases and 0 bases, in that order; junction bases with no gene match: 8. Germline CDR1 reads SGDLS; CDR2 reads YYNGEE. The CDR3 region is CASSSGGGTSTDTQYF. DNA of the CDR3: TGTGCCAGCTCAAGCGGGGGGGGCACTAGCACAGATACGCAGTATTTT. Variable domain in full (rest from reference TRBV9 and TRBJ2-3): DSGVTQTPKHLITATGQRVTLRCSPRSGDLSVYWYQQSLDQGLQFLIQYYNGEERAKGNILERFSAQQFPDLHSELNLSSLELGDSALYFCASSSGGGTSTDTQYFGPGTRLTVL.

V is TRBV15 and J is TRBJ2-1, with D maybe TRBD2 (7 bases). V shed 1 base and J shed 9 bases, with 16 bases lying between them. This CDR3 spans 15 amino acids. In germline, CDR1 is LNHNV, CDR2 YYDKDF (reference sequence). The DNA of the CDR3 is TGTGCCACCAGCAGAGGGCAGGCGGGGGCCACTGAGCAGTTCTTC. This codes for CATSRGQAGATEQFF.

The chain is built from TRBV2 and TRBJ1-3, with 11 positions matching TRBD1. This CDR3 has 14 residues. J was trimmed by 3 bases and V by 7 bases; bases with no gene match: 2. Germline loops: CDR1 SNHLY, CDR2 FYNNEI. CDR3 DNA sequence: TGTGCCAGCACGGGACAGGGGGTTGGAAACACCATATATTTT. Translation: CASTGQGVGNTIYF. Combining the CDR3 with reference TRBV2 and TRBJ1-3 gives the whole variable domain EPEVTQTPSHQVTQMGQEVILRCVPISNHLYFYWYRQILGQKVEFLVSFYNNEISEKSEIFDDQFSVERPDGSNFTLKIRSTKLEDSAMYFCASTGQGVGNTIYFGEGSWLTVV.

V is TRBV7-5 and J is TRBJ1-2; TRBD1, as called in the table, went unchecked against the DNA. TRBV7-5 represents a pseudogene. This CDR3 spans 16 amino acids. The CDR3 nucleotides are TGTGCCAGAAGCCCCCCTCGACCAGGGGCTAACTATGGCTACACCTTC. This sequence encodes CARSPPRPGANYGYTF.

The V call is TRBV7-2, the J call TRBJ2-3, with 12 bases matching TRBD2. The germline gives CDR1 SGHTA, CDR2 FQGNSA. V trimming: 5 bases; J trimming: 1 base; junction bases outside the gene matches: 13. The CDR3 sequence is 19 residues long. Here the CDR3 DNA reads TGTGCCAGCAGCCCCACCCTAGCGGGGGGGCGGGGAGGCACAGATACGCAGTATTTT. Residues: CASSPTLAGGRGGTDTQYF. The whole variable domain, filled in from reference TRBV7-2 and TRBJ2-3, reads GAGVSQSPSNKVTEKGKDVELRCDPISGHTALYWYRQSLGQGLEFLIYFQGNSAPDKSGLPSDRFSAERTGGSVSTLTIQRTQQEDSAVYLCASSPTLAGGRGGTDTQYFGPGTRLTVL.

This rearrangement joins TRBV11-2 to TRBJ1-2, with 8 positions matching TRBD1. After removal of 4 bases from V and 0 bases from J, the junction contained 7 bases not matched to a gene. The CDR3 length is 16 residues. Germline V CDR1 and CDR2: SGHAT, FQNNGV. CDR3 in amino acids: CASSWDDRGANYGYTF. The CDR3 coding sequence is TGTGCCAGCAGCTGGGACGACAGGGGAGCTAACTATGGCTACACCTTC.

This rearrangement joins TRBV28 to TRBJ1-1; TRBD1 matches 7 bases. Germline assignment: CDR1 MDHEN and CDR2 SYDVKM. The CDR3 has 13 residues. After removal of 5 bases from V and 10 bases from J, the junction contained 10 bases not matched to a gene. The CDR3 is CASSLDRAVVAFF. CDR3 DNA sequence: TGTGCCAGCAGTCTAGACAGGGCGGTTGTAGCTTTCTTT.

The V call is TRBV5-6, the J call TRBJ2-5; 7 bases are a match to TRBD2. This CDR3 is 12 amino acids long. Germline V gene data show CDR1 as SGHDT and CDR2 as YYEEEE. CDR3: CVRDYSQETQYF. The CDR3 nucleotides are TGTGTTAGGGACTACAGTCAAGAGACCCAGTACTTC.